What follows are 25 T cell receptor beta chains derived from one specimen sequenced in a study of cytomegalovirus exposure and HLA in healthy donors. With 60 Vbeta and 13 Jbeta primers, the PCR was carried out. Profiled with immunoSEQ multiplex PCR; TCRdb holds only in-frame clones, not every one. The sample carries 150,000 to 200,000 clones, around 80% recorded once. The specimen was PBMCs. The receptor set was obtained from a woman aged 30 to 39 in good health and CMV-seropositive.

This chain connects TRBV7-2 to TRBJ2-2, with 16 bases that match TRBD2. The V and J ends lost 5 bases and 3 bases, in that order; junction bases with no gene match: 6. The V gene's germline CDR1 is SGHTA and CDR2 FQGNSA. This CDR3 contains 18 residues. The CDR3 sequence: CASSPPGLAGGDTGELFF. CDR3 sequence (DNA): TGTGCCAGCAGCCCGCCGGGACTAGCGGGGGGGGACACCGGGGAGCTGTTTTTT.

The rearrangement uses TRBV6-5 and TRBJ1-1; a possible D gene is TRBD1 (6 bases). Trimming removed 4 bases from V and 1 base from J, with 16 bases in between. Germline V lookup: CDR1 MNHEY, CDR2 SVGAGI. The CDR3 runs to 16 residues. CDR3 loop: CASSFTGKTSNTEAFF. In DNA form, the CDR3 reads TGTGCCAGCAGTTTTACAGGGAAGACATCGAACACTGAAGCTTTCTTT.

The J gene is TRBJ1-3, the V gene TRBV7-9; D might be TRBD1 (6 bases). The CDR3 loop spans 16 amino acids. Looked up from germline, CDR1 is SEHNR and CDR2 is FQNEAQ (reference sequence). Trimming removed 5 bases at V and 3 bases at J, with 17 bases between. As DNA, the CDR3 is TGTGCCAGCAGCCAACGATTGGGGGCGGGTGGAAACACCATATATTTT. This codes for CASSQRLGAGGNTIYF.

The rearrangement links TRBV6-6 to TRBJ2-1; the match to TRBD2 covers 8 bases. The CDR3 contains 16 residues. Trimming at V came to 5 bases and at J to 3 bases, leaving 9 bases not matched to a gene. Looked up from germline, CDR1 is MNHNY and CDR2 is SVGAGI (reference sequence). CDR3 sequence: CASSAVIAGNYNEQFF. The CDR3 bases are TGTGCCAGCAGTGCCGTGATAGCGGGGAACTACAATGAGCAGTTCTTC.

The chain combines TRBV14 with TRBJ2-7; D is unresolved. V lost 3 bases and J lost 5, with 11 bases in between. Germline CDR1 and CDR2: SGHDN and FVKESK. CDR3 length: 13 amino acids. CDR3 amino acids: CASSQVLGDEQYF. The CDR3 nucleotides read TGTGCCAGCAGCCAGGTGTTGGGCGACGAGCAGTACTTC.

In its sample, this clone was seen once. V gene TRBV29-1 combines with J gene TRBJ2-4; no clear D. The V gene's germline CDR1 is SQVTM and CDR2 ANQGSEA. Trimming shortened V by 5 bases and J by 0 bases, and 8 bases separated the two germline ends. The CDR3 runs 13 residues. The CDR3 DNA sequence: TGCAGCGTTATCTCTTTAGCCAAAAACATTCAGTACTTC. Its translation: CSVISLAKNIQYF.

The chain joins TRBV5-8 to TRBJ2-5; D unresolved. Germline V CDR1 and CDR2: SGHTS, YDEGEE. V was shortened by 5 bases and J by 11 bases, with 13 bases between the two germline ends. The CDR3 contains 11 residues. The CDR3 here is CASRSARVQYF. In nucleotides, the CDR3 is TGTGCCAGCAGGTCCGCCCGGGTTCAGTACTTC.

The chain employs TRBV27 and TRBJ1-2, with D maybe TRBD1 (6 bases). Germline V gene lookup returns CDR1 MNHEY and CDR2 SMNVEV (reference sequence). The length of the CDR3 is 12 residues. Trimming stripped 11 bases from V and 1 base from J, with 11 bases between. The CDR3 nucleotides are TGTGCCGCAGCGGACAGTAACTATGGCTACACCTTC. As protein: CAAADSNYGYTF.

The rearrangement links TRBV7-2 to TRBJ2-7; D gene ambiguous. CDR3 length equals 12 residues. The germline V gene has CDR1 SGHTA and CDR2 FQGNSA. V was trimmed by 5 bases and J by 4 bases, leaving 9 bases between them. Here the CDR3 reads CASSPDIYEQYF. The CDR3 DNA reads TGTGCCAGCAGCCCAGACATTTACGAGCAGTACTTC.

This chain links TRBV9 with TRBJ2-1; TRBD1 might be the D (6 bases). The V and J ends lost 4 bases and 5 bases respectively, with 16 bases between them. Germline assignment: CDR1 SGDLS and CDR2 YYNGEE. This CDR3 has 15 amino acids. In DNA, the CDR3 is TGTGCCAGCAGCCCCCACCAGGACAGCGACAATGAGCAGTTCTTC. It specifies CASSPHQDSDNEQFF.

J is TRBJ2-7 and V is TRBV5-6, with D possibly TRBD2 on 6 matching bases. From germline, CDR1 is SGHDT and CDR2 YYEEEE. V was clipped by 2 bases and J by 1 base, with 10 bases between them. This CDR3 comprises 14 residues. The CDR3 DNA follows: TGTGCCAGCAGCTTTAGAGGGAGGTCCTACGAGCAGTACTTC. It translates to CASSFRGRSYEQYF. Full variable domain (remainder filled in from reference TRBV5-6 and TRBJ2-7): DAGVTQSPTHLIKTRGQQVTLRCSPKSGHDTVSWYQQALGQGPQFIFQYYEEEERQRGNFPDRFSGHQFPNYSSELNVNALLLGDSALYLCASSFRGRSYEQYFGPGTRLTVT.

This sequence joins TRBV6-4 and TRBJ1-2; 9 bases agree with TRBD1. Germline CDR1 reads MRHNA; CDR2 reads SNTAGT. V lost 2 bases to trimming and J lost 1 base; unmatched junction nucleotides: 2. This CDR3 comprises 15 residues. DNA of the CDR3: TGTGCCAGCAGTGACAAGGGACAGGGTAACTATGGCTACACCTTC. This encodes CASSDKGQGNYGYTF.

This clone was picked up a small number of times. The chain uses TRBV11-2 and TRBJ2-7; 7 bases agree with TRBD1. This CDR3 spans 12 amino acids. Germline V gives CDR1 SGHAT, CDR2 FQNNGV. Trimming at V came to 4 bases and at J to 9 bases, leaving 6 bases not matched to a gene. CDR3 amino acids: CASSSVAGGQYF. CDR3 sequence (DNA): TGTGCCAGCAGCTCCGTCGCAGGGGGGCAGTACTTC. The full variable domain, its missing parts supplied by reference TRBV11-2 and TRBJ2-7, is EAGVAQSPRYKIIEKRQSVAFWCNPISGHATLYWYQQILGQGPKLLIQFQNNGVVDDSQLPKDRFSAERLKGVDSTLKIQPAKLEDSAVYLCASSSVAGGQYFGPGTRLTVT.

V is TRBV2 and J is TRBJ2-7; TRBD1 might be the D (6 bases). V was shortened by 2 bases and J by 7 bases, with 15 bases between the two germline ends. The CDR3 extends over 14 amino acids. Germline CDR1 and CDR2: SNHLY and FYNNEI. The CDR3 reads CASSELFQGGEQYF. The CDR3 DNA reads as TGTGCCAGCAGTGAATTATTCCAAGGGGGTGAGCAGTACTTC.

The V and J genes are TRBV11-3 and TRBJ2-1, with 10 nucleotides matching TRBD2. The CDR3 covers 15 residues. Germline V gene lookup returns CDR1 SGHNT and CDR2 YENEEA. V lost 4 bases, J lost 5 bases, and 5 bases stayed unmatched. The CDR3, as DNA: TGTGCCAGCAGCTCATCTAGCGGGGGCAACAATGAGCAGTTCTTC. Its translation: CASSSSSGGNNEQFF.

The rearrangement links TRBV6-1 to TRBJ2-1; D not resolved. CDR1 and CDR2 from the germline V gene are MNHNS and SASEGT. Trimming shortened V by 1 base and J by 0 bases, and 10 bases separated the two germline ends. The CDR3 spans 16 residues. CDR3 amino acids: CASSEERYSSYNEQFF. Written as DNA, the CDR3 is TGTGCCAGCAGTGAAGAGCGATATAGCTCCTACAATGAGCAGTTCTTC.

The rearrangement uses TRBV5-5 and TRBJ1-1, with TRBD1 matching over 11 bases. V shed 0 bases and J 0 bases; nucleotides not matched to a gene: 4. The CDR3 has 17 amino acids. CDR1 and CDR2 (germline): SGHKS, YYEKEE (reference sequence). CDR3 sequence: CASSLGRDRGLNTEAFF. CDR3 DNA: TGTGCCAGCAGCTTGGGCCGGGACAGGGGGTTGAACACTGAAGCTTTCTTT.

The gene calls are TRBV5-1 and TRBJ2-7, with 7 bases that match TRBD2. This CDR3 contains 15 residues. With 6 bases clipped from V and 3 bases from J, the junction kept 12 bases outside the gene matches. The germline V gene encodes CDR1 SGHRS and CDR2 YFSETQ. CDR3 in amino acids: CASTIRASGLYEQYF. The CDR3 DNA reads as TGCGCCAGCACAATCCGGGCTAGCGGCCTCTACGAGCAGTACTTC.

The rearrangement uses TRBV19 and TRBJ2-3; 7 bases are shared with TRBD2. V dropped 7 bases and J dropped 5; count of bases not matched to a gene: 15. The CDR3 is made up of 16 amino acids. From germline, CDR1 is LNHDA and CDR2 SQIVND (reference sequence). The CDR3 reads CASNRDQGGGLDTQYF. CDR3 in DNA: TGTGCCAGTAACCGGGATCAGGGCGGGGGATTAGATACGCAGTATTTT.

Only one count was recorded for this clone. The chain carries TRBV9 and TRBJ2-2; TRBD1 matches 11 bases. This CDR3 contains 17 residues. J lost 4 bases, V lost 3 bases, and 8 bases had no gene match. Per the germline V gene, CDR1 is SGDLS and CDR2 is YYNGEE. CDR3 sequence: CASSAGTGGLATGELFF. CDR3 bases: TGTGCCAGCAGCGCCGGGACAGGGGGTTTGGCCACCGGGGAGCTGTTTTTT.

The chain joins TRBV7-9 to TRBJ1-1; the match to TRBD1 covers 8 bases. With V trimmed by 2 bases and J by 6 bases, 8 bases remained unmatched. The CDR3 runs 15 residues. Germline-derived CDR1 and CDR2 are SEHNR and FQNEAQ (reference sequence). CDR3 protein: CASSLKTGGRSEAFF. CDR3 DNA: TGTGCCAGCAGCTTAAAAACAGGGGGAAGGTCTGAAGCTTTCTTT.

The rearrangement links TRBV11-2 to TRBJ2-7, with a possible D match to TRBD2 (5 bases). The CDR3 is made up of 14 amino acids. The V end was cut by 1 base, the J end by 2 bases, with 9 bases between. CDR1 and CDR2 from the germline V gene are SGHAT and FQNNGV. The CDR3 protein is CASSLGTGTYEQYF. In DNA form, the CDR3 reads TGTGCCAGCAGCTTAGGGACTGGGACCTACGAGCAGTACTTC.

This clone was recorded only once. The chain is built from TRBV15 and TRBJ2-3; perhaps TRBD2 as D (6 bases). CDR1 and CDR2 (germline): LNHNV, YYDKDF (reference sequence). CDR3 size: 15 residues. V lost 3 bases and J 6 bases, leaving 16 bases between the germline ends. CDR3 nucleotide sequence: TGTGCCACCAGCAGCGATGATAGCGGCCCCGATACGCAGTATTTT. Translation gives CATSSDDSGPDTQYF. The entire variable domain, with the rest obtained from reference TRBV15 and TRBJ2-3, is as follows: DAMVIQNPRYQVTQFGKPVTLSCSQTLNHNVMYWYQQKSSQAPKLLFHYYDKDFNNEADTPDNFQSRRPNTSFCFLDIRSPGLGDTAMYLCATSSDDSGPDTQYFGPGTRLTVL.

This clone was counted between two and nine times. At one boundary the junction diverges from the germline segment, which might be a read error. This chain links TRBV7-9 with TRBJ2-2; D possibly corresponds to TRBD2 (6 bases). Per germline, CDR1 SEHNR and CDR2 FQNEAQ (reference sequence). The CDR3 loop spans 18 amino acids. CDR3 DNA: TGTTCCAGCAGCTTTCTCTTTGATGGGGACTCGAACACCGGGGAGCTGTTTTTT. As protein: CSSSFLFDGDSNTGELFF.

Here the CDR3 DNA reads TGTGCCAGCAGTGGGTTGGGGGCTGGCGGGGAGCTGTTTTTT. It is translated as CASSGLGAGGELFF. The chain links TRBV2 to TRBJ2-2; D is possibly TRBD1 (6 bases). The ends were cut back, 4 bases at V and 7 bases at J, with 13 bases in the middle. This CDR3 is 14 amino acids long. Per germline, CDR1 SNHLY and CDR2 FYNNEI. The full variable domain, rest sourced from reference TRBV2 and TRBJ2-2, is EPEVTQTPSHQVTQMGQEVILRCVPISNHLYFYWYRQILGQKVEFLVSFYNNEISEKSEIFDDQFSVERPDGSNFTLKIRSTKLEDSAMYFCASSGLGAGGELFFGEGSRLTVL.